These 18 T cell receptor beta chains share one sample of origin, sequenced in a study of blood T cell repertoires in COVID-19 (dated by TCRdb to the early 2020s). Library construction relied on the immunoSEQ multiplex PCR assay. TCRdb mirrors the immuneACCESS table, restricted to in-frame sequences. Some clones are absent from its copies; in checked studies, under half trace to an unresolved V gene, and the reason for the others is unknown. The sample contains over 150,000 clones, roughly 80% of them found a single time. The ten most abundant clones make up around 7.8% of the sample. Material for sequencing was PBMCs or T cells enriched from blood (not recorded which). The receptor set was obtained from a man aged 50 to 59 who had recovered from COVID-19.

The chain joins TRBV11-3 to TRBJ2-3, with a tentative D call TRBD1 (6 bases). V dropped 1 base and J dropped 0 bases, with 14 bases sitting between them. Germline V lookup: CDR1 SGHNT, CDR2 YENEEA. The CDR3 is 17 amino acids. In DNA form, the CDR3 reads TGTGCCAGCAGCTTAGGCCAAAGGACAGCTAGCACAGATACGCAGTATTTT. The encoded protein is CASSLGQRTASTDTQYF.

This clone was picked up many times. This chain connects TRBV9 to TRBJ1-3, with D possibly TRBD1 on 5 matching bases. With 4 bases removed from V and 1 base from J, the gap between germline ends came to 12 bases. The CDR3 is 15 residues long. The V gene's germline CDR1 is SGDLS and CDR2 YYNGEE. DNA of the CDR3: TGTGCCAGCAGCCCCAATCAGGGTTCTGGAAACACCATATATTTT. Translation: CASSPNQGSGNTIYF.

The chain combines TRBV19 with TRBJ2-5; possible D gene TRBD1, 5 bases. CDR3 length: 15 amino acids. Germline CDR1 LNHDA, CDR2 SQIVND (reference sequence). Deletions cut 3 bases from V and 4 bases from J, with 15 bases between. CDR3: CASSIRPGRIETQYF. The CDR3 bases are TGTGCCAGTAGTATCAGGCCAGGGCGTATAGAGACCCAGTACTTC.

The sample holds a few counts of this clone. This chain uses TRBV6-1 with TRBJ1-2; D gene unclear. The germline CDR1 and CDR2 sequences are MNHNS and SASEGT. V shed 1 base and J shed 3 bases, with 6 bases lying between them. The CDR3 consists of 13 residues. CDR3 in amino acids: CASSEDSYYGYTF. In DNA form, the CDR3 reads TGTGCCAGCAGTGAAGACTCCTACTATGGCTACACCTTC.

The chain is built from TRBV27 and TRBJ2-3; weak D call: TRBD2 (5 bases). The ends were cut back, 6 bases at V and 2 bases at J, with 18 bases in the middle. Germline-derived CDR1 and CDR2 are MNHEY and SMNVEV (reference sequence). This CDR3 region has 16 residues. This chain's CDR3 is CASSRRTGASTDTQYF. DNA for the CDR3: TGTGCCAGCAGCCGTAGGACTGGAGCCTCCACAGATACGCAGTATTTT.

The CDR3 DNA is TGCGCCAGCAGCCAAGCCCGGCGGGGGAGCACAGATACGCAGTATTTT. Protein: CASSQARRGSTDTQYF. The V gene is TRBV4-3, the J gene TRBJ2-3, with 7 nucleotides matching TRBD2. The CDR3 length is 16 residues. Germline CDR1 and CDR2: LGHNA and YSLEER. Germline trimming cut 1 base from V and 0 bases from J; bases unmatched to any gene: 4.

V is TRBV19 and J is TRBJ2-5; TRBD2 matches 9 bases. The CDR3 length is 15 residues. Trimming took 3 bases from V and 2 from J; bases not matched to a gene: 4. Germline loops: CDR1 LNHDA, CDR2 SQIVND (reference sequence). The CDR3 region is CASSIHSGGQETQYF. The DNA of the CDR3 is TGTGCCAGTAGTATTCATAGCGGGGGACAAGAGACCCAGTACTTC.

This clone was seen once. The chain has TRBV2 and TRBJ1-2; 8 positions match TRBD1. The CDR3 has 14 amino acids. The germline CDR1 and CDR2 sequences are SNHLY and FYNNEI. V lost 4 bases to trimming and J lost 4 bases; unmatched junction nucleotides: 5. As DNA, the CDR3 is TGTGCCAGCAGTGCAGGGGGCTTAACCTATGGCTACACCTTC. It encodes CASSAGGLTYGYTF. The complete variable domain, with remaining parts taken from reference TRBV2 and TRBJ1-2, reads EPEVTQTPSHQVTQMGQEVILRCVPISNHLYFYWYRQILGQKVEFLVSFYNNEISEKSEIFDDQFSVERPDGSNFTLKIRSTKLEDSAMYFCASSAGGLTYGYTFGSGTRLTVV.

The CDR3 nucleotides read TGTGCCAGCAGTCATGGACAGGGCGGCAATCAGCCCCAGCATTTT. Amino acid sequence: CASSHGQGGNQPQHF. The V gene is TRBV6-5, the J gene TRBJ1-5; 8 nucleotides agree with TRBD1. V lost 5 bases and J lost 2; bases outside the gene matches: 5. Germline V CDR1 and CDR2: MNHEY, SVGAGI. The CDR3 runs to 15 residues.

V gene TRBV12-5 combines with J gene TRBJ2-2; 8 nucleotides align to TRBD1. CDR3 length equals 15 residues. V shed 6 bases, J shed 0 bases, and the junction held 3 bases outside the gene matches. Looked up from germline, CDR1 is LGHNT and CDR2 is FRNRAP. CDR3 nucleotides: TGTGCTAGTGGATCGGGACAGGCGAACACCGGGGAGCTGTTTTTT. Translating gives CASGSGQANTGELFF.

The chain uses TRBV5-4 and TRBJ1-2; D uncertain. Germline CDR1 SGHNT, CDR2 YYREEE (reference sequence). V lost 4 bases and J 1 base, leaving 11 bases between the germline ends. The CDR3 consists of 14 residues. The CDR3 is CASSAELFNYGYTF. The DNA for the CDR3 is TGTGCCAGCAGCGCTGAGCTGTTTAACTATGGCTACACCTTC.

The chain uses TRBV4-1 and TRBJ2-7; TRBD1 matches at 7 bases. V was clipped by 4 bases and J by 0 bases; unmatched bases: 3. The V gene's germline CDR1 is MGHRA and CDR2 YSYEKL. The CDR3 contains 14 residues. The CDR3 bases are TGCGCCAGCAGCCCGGGACAGAACTCCTACGAGCAGTACTTC. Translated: CASSPGQNSYEQYF.

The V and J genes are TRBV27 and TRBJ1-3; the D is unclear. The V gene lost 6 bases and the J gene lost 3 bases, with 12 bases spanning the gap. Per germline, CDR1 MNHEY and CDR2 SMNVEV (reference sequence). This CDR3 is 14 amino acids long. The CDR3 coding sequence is TGTGCCAGCAGCTCTATGGAGGTTGGAAACACCATATATTTT. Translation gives CASSSMEVGNTIYF.

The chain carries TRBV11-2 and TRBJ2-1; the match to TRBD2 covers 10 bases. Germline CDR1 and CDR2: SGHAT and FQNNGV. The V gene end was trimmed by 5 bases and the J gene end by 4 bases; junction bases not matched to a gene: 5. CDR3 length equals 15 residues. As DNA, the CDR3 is TGTGCCAGCAGCCGAGGAGCGGGGGGGTACAATGAGCAGTTCTTC. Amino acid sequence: CASSRGAGGYNEQFF.

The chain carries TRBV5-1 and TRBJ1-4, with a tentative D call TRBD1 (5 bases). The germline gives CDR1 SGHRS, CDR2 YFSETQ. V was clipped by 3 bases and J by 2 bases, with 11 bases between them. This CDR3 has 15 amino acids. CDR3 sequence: CASSSAGGTNEKLFF. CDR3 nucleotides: TGCGCCAGCAGCTCGGCGGGGGGTACTAATGAAAAACTGTTTTTT.

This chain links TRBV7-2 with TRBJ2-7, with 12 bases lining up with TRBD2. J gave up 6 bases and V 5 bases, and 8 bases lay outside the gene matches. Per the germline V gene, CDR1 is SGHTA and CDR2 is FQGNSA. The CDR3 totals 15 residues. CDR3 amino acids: CASSPQGLAGPEQYF. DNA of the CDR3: TGTGCCAGCAGCCCTCAGGGACTAGCGGGTCCCGAGCAGTACTTC. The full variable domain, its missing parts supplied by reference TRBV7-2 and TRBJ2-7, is GAGVSQSPSNKVTEKGKDVELRCDPISGHTALYWYRQSLGQGLEFLIYFQGNSAPDKSGLPSDRFSAERTGGSVSTLTIQRTQQEDSAVYLCASSPQGLAGPEQYFGPGTRLTVT.

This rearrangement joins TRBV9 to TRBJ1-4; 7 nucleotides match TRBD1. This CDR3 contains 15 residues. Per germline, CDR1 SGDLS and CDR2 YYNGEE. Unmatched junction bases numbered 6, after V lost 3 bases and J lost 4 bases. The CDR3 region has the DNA TGTGCCAGCAGCGCTTTGGACAGGTTTAATGAAAAACTGTTTTTT. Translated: CASSALDRFNEKLFF.

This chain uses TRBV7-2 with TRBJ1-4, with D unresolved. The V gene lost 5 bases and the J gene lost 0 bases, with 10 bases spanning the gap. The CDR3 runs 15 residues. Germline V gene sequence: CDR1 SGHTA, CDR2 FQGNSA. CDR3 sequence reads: CASSLVASTNEKLFF. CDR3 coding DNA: TGTGCCAGCAGCCTCGTGGCATCAACTAATGAAAAACTGTTTTTT.